This TCR beta chain emerged from a study of a mutant IDH1 vaccine in newly diagnosed glioma. Looking at the study overall: Patients got their first vaccination 4-6 weeks after radiotherapy alone, or with temozolomide cycles. The therapy given earlier, which was standard therapy, consisted of radiotherapy, temozolomide, or both, and most of the patients received both.

Profiling relied on immunoSEQ multiplex PCR, and the TCRdb table lists in-frame clones only, not all of them. The profile covers some 60,000 clones, with 86% appearing a single time and about 1.6% taken by the ten largest. A word on this clone: No antigen is known for it.

Described time point: week 35, safety follow-up. All doses held 300 ug of mutant IDH1 20-mer peptide, with topical imiquimod. This sequence was found in a man aged 35 to 55 with glioma. The sample here was PBMCs, taken from a glioma patient whose treatment included an IDH1 peptide vaccine.

DNA for the CDR3: TGTGCCAGCAGCTTAACGCGGGGGGCCTACAATGAGCAGTTCTTC. This codes for CASSLTRGAYNEQFF. V is TRBV7-2 and J is TRBJ2-1; 8 bases are a match to TRBD2. The CDR3 consists of 15 residues. The junction had 2 bases not matched to a gene; V was cut back by 2 bases and J by 2 bases. Per the germline V gene, CDR1 is SGHTA and CDR2 is FQGNSA.